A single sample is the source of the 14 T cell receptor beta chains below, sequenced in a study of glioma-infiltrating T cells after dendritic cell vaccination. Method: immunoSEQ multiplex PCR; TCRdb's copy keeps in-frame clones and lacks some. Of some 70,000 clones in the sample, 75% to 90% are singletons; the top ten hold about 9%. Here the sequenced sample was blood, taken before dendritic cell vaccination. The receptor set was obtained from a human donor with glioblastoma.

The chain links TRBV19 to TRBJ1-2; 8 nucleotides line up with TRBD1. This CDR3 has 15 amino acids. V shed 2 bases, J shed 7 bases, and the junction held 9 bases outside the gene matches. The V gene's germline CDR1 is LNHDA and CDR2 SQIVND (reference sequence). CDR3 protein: CASSIPSDRVAGYTF. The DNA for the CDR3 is TGTGCCAGTAGTATACCCTCGGACAGGGTAGCTGGCTACACCTTC.

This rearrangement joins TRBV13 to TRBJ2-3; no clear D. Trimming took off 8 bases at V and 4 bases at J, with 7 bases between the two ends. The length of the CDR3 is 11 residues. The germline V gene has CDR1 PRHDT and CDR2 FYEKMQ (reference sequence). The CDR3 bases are TGTGCCAGCGAGCTCCCAGATACGCAGTATTTT. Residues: CASELPDTQYF.

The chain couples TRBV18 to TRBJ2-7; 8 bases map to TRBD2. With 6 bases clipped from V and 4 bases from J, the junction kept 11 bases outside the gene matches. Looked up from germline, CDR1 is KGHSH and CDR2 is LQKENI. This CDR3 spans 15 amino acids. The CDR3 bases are TGTGCCAGCTCCCTCGGGCGAGAGCGGGGGTACGAGCAGTACTTC. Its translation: CASSLGRERGYEQYF.

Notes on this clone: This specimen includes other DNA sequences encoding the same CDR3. CDR3 nucleotides: TGTGCCAGCAGCGCACCGGGACTGGCCGGGGAGCTGTTTTTT. The encoded protein is CASSAPGLAGELFF. The chain carries TRBV9 and TRBJ2-2; TRBD2 is a possible D gene (6 bases). From germline, CDR1 is SGDLS and CDR2 YYNGEE. CDR3 length: 14 amino acids. V was clipped by 3 bases and J by 6 bases, with 12 bases between them.

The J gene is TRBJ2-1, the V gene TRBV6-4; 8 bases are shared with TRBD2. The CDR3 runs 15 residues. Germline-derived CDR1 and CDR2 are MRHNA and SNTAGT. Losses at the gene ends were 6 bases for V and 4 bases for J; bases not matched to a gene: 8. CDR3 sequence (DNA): TGTGCCAGCAGCCCCGGGGGGGCGGGTTACAATGAGCAGTTCTTC. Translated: CASSPGGAGYNEQFF.

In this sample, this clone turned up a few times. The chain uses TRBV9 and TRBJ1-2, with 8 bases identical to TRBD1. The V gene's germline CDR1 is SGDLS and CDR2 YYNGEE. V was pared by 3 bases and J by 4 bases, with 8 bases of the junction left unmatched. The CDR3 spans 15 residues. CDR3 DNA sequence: TGTGCCAGCAGCGGAGCAGGGGGCGCTAGCTATGGCTACACCTTC. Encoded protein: CASSGAGGASYGYTF.

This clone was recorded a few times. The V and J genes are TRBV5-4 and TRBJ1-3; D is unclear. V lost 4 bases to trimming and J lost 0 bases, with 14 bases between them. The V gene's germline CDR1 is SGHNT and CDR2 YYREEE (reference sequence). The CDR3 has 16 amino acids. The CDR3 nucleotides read TGTGCCAGCAGCCGTAGTAAATGGAGCTCTGGAAACACCATATATTTT. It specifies CASSRSKWSSGNTIYF.

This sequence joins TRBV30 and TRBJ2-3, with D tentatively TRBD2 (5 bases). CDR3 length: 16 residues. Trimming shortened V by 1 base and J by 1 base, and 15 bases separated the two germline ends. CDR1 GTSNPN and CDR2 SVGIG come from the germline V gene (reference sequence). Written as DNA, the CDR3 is TGTGCCTGGAGTGGAGGGCTTAGCGCTGGCACAGATACGCAGTATTTT. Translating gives CAWSGGLSAGTDTQYF.

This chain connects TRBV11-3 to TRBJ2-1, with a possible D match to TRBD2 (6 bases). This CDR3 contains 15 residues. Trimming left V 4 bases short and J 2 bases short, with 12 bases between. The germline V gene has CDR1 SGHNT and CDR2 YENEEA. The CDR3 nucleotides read TGTGCCAGCAGCTCCCGGGACTCCGCCTACAATGAGCAGTTCTTC. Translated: CASSSRDSAYNEQFF.

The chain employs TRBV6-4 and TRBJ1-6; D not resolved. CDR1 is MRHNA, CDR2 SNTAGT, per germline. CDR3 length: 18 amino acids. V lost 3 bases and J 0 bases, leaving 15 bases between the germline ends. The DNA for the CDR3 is TGTGCCAGCAGTGAGTGGGCAGAACCTGGCTCCTATAATTCACCCCTCCACTTT. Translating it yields CASSEWAEPGSYNSPLHF.

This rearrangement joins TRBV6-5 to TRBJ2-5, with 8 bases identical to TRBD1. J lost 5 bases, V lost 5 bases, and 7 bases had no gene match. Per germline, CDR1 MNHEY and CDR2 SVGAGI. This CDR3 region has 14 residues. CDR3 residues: CASSTTGGWETQYF. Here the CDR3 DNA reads TGTGCCAGCAGTACAACAGGGGGATGGGAGACCCAGTACTTC.

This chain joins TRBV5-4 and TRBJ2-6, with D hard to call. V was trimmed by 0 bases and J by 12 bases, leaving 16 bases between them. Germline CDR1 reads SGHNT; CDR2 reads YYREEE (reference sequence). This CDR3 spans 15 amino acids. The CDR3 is CASSLVGPHQSVLTF. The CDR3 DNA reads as TGTGCCAGCAGCTTGGTTGGGCCCCACCAGTCCGTCCTGACTTTC. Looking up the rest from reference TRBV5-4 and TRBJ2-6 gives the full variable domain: ETGVTQSPTHLIKTRGQQVTLRCSSQSGHNTVSWYQQALGQGPQFIFQYYREEENGRGNFPPRFSGLQFPNYSSELNVNALELDDSALYLCASSLVGPHQSVLTFGAGSRLTVL.

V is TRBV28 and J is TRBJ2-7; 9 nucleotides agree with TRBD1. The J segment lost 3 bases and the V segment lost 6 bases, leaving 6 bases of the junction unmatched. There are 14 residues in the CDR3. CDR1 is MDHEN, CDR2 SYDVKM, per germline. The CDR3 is CASSRQGEGYEQYF. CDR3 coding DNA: TGTGCCAGCAGCCGACAGGGGGAGGGCTACGAGCAGTACTTC.

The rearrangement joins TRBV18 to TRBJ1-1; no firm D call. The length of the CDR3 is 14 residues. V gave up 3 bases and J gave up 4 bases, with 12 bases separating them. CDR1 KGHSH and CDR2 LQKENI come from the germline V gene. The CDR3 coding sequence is TGTGCCAGCTCACCCACCGGGTTTGGCACTGAAGCTTTCTTT. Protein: CASSPTGFGTEAFF.